These 11 T cell receptor beta chains share one sample of origin, sequenced in a study of T-cell memory formation after mild COVID-19. Using its own MiXCR run on the 5' RACE reads, TCRdb lists one record per CDR3 protein. In the table there are under 250,000 distinct CDR3 sequences, roughly 14% of which are singletons. Sequencing was done on a sample of PBMCs or a T cell subset sorted from them (not recorded which). These receptors were taken from an adult woman who had mild COVID-19 (a few samples of this study predate the infection). Cell type and time point are not known.

This clonotype came up a few times. The V call is TRBV7-2, the J call TRBJ2-5, with a weak D call TRBD2 (6 bases). This CDR3 spans 13 amino acids. V was clipped by 1 base and J by 12 bases, with 15 bases between them. Per germline, CDR1 SGHTA and CDR2 FQGNSA. This CDR3 is CASSLDSSGVKYF. DNA of the CDR3: TGTGCCAGCAGCTTAGATTCGTCGGGAGTCAAGTACTTC.

This clonotype was detected a few times. V is TRBV5-5 and J is TRBJ1-1; D gene unclear. The length of the CDR3 is 14 residues. Trimming stripped 2 bases from V and 2 bases from J, with 10 bases between. Looked up from germline, CDR1 is SGHKS and CDR2 is YYEKEE (reference sequence). This CDR3 reads CASSFRALNTEAFF. The CDR3 DNA reads as TGTGCCAGCAGCTTCCGGGCCCTAAACACTGAAGCTTTCTTT.

There are many counts of this clonotype. The chain uses TRBV27 and TRBJ2-7; no clear D. This CDR3 comprises 13 residues. The V and J ends lost 0 bases and 4 bases respectively, with 7 bases between them. From germline, CDR1 is MNHEY and CDR2 SMNVEV (reference sequence). The chain's CDR3 is CASSLSRVYEQYF. Written as DNA, the CDR3 is TGTGCCAGCAGTTTATCTCGGGTTTACGAGCAGTACTTC.

This clonotype was counted between two and nine times. V usage is TRBV15 and J usage is TRBJ2-7; D unresolved. The CDR3 consists of 15 residues. Trimming left V 0 bases short and J 3 bases short, with 12 bases between. Germline lookup yields CDR1 LNHNV and CDR2 YYDKDF (reference sequence). CDR3 coding DNA: TGTGCCACCAGCAGAGATAGTCAGCCTAGCTACGAGCAGTACTTC. This translates into CATSRDSQPSYEQYF.

The rearrangement joins TRBV7-2 to TRBJ1-4; D not certain. The V and J ends lost 2 bases and 0 bases respectively, with 7 bases between them. Looked up from germline, CDR1 is SGHTA and CDR2 is FQGNSA. This CDR3 region has 15 residues. The CDR3 DNA is TGTGCCAGCAGCTTAACCAGCGCAACTAATGAAAAACTGTTTTTT. This sequence encodes CASSLTSATNEKLFF.

This clonotype was detected many times. The chain recombines TRBV7-3 with TRBJ2-1, with D unresolved. CDR1 is SGHTA, CDR2 FQGTGA, per germline. CDR3 length: 13 residues. With 2 bases removed from V and 2 bases from J, the gap between germline ends came to 4 bases. The CDR3 DNA is TGTGCCAGCAGCTTAGGAGCCTACAATGAGCAGTTCTTC. Encoded protein: CASSLGAYNEQFF.

The gene calls are TRBV29-1 and TRBJ1-1; perhaps TRBD1 as D (6 bases). There are 16 residues in the CDR3. Germline V CDR1 and CDR2: SQVTM, ANQGSEA. V dropped 4 bases and J dropped 0 bases, with 18 bases sitting between them. The CDR3 sequence: CSVGGTGGGMNTEAFF. The CDR3 coding sequence is TGCAGCGTTGGGGGGACCGGAGGGGGAATGAACACTGAAGCTTTCTTT.

This clonotype has only one observation. V usage is TRBV18 and J usage is TRBJ2-7, with 9 bases fitting TRBD1. CDR3 length equals 15 residues. Losses at the gene ends were 3 bases for V and 1 base for J; bases not matched to a gene: 4. Germline V gene sequence: CDR1 KGHSH, CDR2 LQKENI. The DNA for the CDR3 is TGTGCCAGCTCACCGTGGGACAGGGCGTCCTACGAGCAGTACTTC. The encoded protein is CASSPWDRASYEQYF.

The chain employs TRBV7-2 and TRBJ2-2, with D uncertain. The CDR3 has 15 residues. CDR1 is SGHTA, CDR2 FQGNSA, per germline. V lost 5 bases to trimming and J lost 1 base, with 11 bases between them. The CDR3 nucleotides read TGTGCCAGCAGCGAAGGGCGGCAGAACACCGGGGAGCTGTTTTTT. Protein product: CASSEGRQNTGELFF.

V usage is TRBV7-9 and J usage is TRBJ1-5, with 7 positions matching TRBD1. The CDR3 sequence is 14 residues long. Germline V lookup: CDR1 SEHNR, CDR2 FQNEAQ (reference sequence). Trimming at V came to 7 bases and at J to 4 bases, leaving 7 bases not matched to a gene. The CDR3, as DNA: TGTGCCAGCAACTCGGGGACAGCTAATCAGCCCCAGCATTTT. It specifies CASNSGTANQPQHF.

A few counts support this clonotype. The V and J genes are TRBV3-1 and TRBJ2-1; 8 nucleotides line up with TRBD1. CDR1 LGHDT and CDR2 YNNKEL come from the germline V gene (reference sequence). J was trimmed by 7 bases and V by 5 bases; bases with no gene match: 10. This CDR3 is 15 amino acids long. Here the CDR3 reads CASSSTWTGRNEQFF. The DNA for the CDR3 is TGTGCCAGCAGCAGCACATGGACAGGGAGGAATGAGCAGTTCTTC.